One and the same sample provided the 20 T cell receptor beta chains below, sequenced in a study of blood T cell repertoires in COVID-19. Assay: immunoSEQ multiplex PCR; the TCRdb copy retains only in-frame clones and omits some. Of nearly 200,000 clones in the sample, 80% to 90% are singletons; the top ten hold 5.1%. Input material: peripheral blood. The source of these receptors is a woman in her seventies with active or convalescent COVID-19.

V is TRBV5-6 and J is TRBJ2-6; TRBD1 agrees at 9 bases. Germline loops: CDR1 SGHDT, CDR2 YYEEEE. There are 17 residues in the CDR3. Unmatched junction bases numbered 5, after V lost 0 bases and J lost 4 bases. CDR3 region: CASSLVQGARGANVLTF. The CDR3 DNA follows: TGTGCCAGCAGCTTGGTACAGGGGGCGCGGGGGGCCAACGTCCTGACTTTC.

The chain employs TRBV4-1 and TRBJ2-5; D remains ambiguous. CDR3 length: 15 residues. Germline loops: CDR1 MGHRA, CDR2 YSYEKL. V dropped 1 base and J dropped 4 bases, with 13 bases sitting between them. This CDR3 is CASSQGGYPRETQYF. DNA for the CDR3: TGCGCCAGCAGCCAAGGAGGCTACCCTCGAGAGACCCAGTACTTC.

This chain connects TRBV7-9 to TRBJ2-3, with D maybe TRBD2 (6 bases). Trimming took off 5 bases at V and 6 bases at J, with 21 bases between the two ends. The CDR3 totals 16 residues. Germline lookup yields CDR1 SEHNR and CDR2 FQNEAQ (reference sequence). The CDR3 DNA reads TGTGCCAGCAGCCGAATCAATCGGGAGACCGGGGATACGCAGTATTTT. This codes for CASSRINRETGDTQYF.

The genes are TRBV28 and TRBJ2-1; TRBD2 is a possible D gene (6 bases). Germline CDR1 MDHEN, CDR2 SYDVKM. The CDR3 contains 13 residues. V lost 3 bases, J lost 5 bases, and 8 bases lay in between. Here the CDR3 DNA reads TGTGCCAGCAGTTTGGGGGGACACAATGAGCAGTTCTTC. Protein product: CASSLGGHNEQFF.

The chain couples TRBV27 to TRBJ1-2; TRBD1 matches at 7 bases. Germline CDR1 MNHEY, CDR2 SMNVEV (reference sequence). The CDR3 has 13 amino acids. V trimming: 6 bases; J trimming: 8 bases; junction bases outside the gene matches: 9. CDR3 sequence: CASSSTGLGGYTF. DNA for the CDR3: TGTGCCAGCAGCTCGACAGGGCTGGGAGGCTACACCTTC.

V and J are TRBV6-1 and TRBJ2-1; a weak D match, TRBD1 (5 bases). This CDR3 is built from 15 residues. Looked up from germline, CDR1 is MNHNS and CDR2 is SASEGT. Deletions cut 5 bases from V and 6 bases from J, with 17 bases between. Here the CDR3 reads CASSFDSPLSNEQFF. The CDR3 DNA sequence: TGTGCCAGCAGTTTTGACAGCCCGTTAAGCAATGAGCAGTTCTTC.

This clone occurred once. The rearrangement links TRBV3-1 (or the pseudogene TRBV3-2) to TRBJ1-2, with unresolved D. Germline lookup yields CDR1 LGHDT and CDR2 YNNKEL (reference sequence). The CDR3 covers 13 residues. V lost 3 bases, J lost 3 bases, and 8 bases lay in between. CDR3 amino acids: CASSQGSYYGYTF. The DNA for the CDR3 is TGTGCCAGCAGCCAGGGGAGCTACTATGGCTACACCTTC.

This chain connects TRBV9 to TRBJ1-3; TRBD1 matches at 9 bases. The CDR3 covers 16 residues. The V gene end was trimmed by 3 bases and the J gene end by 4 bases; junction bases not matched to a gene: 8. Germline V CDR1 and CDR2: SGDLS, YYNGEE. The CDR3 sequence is CASSAEPGQGGNTIYF. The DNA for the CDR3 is TGTGCCAGCAGCGCCGAGCCGGGACAGGGAGGAAACACCATATATTTT.

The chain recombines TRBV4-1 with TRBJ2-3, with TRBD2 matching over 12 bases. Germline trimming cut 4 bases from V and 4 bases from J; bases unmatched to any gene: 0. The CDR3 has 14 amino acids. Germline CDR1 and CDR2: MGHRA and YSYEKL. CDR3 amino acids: CASSRLAGADTQYF. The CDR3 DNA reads TGCGCCAGCAGCCGACTAGCGGGAGCAGATACGCAGTATTTT.

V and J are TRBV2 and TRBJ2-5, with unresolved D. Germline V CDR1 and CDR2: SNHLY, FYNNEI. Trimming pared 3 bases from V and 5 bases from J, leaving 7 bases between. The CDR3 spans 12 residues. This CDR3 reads CASSEIRETQYF. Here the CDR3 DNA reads TGTGCCAGCAGTGAGATCCGGGAGACCCAGTACTTC.

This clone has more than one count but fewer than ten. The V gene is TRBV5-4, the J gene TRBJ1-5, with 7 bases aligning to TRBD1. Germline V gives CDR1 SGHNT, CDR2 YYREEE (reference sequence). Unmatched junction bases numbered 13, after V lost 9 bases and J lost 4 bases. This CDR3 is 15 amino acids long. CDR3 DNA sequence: TGTGCCACCGCTGTGAACAGGGGTGGGAATCAGCCCCAGCATTTT. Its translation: CATAVNRGGNQPQHF.

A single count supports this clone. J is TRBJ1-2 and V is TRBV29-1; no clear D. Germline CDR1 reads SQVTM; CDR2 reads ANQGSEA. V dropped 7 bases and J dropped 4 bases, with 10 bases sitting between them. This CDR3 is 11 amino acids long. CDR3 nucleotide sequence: TGCAGCGCGGATCTTTTCTATGGCTACACCTTC. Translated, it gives CSADLFYGYTF.

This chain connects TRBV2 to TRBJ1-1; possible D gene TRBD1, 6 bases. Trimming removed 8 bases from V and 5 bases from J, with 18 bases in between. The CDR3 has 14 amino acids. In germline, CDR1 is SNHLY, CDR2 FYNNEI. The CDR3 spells CASVQATRGTEAFF. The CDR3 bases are TGTGCCAGCGTCCAAGCGACCAGGGGTACTGAAGCTTTCTTT.

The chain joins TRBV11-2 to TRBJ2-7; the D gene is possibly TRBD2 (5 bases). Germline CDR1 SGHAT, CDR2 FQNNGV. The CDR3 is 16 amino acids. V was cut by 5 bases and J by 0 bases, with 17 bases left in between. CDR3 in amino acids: CASSPPYSANSYEQYF. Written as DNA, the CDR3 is TGTGCCAGCAGCCCCCCGTATAGCGCAAACTCCTACGAGCAGTACTTC.

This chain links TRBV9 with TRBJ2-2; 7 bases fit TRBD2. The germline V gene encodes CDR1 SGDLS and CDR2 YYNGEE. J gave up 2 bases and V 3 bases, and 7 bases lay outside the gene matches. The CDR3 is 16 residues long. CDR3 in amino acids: CASSARGGLNTGELFF. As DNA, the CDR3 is TGTGCCAGCAGCGCGAGGGGAGGGCTTAACACCGGGGAGCTGTTTTTT.

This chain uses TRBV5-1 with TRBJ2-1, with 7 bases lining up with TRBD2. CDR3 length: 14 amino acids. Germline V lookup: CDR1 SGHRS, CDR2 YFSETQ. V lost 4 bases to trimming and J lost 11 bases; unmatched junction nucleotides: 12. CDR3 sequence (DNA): TGCGCCAGCAGCCCCATACTAGCGACCTCCCAGCAGTTCTTC. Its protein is CASSPILATSQQFF.

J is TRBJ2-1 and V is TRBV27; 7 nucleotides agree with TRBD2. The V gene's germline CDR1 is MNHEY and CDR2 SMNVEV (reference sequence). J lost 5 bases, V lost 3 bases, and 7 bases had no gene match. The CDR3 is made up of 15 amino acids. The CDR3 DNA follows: TGTGCCAGCAGTTTCTGGGCTAGCGGAAACAATGAGCAGTTCTTC. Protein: CASSFWASGNNEQFF.

The CDR3 DNA follows: TGTGCCAGCAGTTCTTGGACAGTAAGGAGCTCCTACGAGCAGTACTTC. This codes for CASSSWTVRSSYEQYF. The chain employs TRBV28 and TRBJ2-7, with a weak D call TRBD1 (6 bases). Trimming took off 4 bases at V and 0 bases at J, with 16 bases between the two ends. This CDR3 has 16 residues. CDR1 and CDR2 from the germline V gene are MDHEN and SYDVKM.

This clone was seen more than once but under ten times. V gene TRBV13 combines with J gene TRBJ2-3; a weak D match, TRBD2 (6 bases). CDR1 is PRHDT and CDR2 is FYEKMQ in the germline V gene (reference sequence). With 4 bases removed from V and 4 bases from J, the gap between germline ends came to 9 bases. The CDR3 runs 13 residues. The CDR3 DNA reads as TGTGCCAGCAGCTCCAGACTAGCAGATACGCAGTATTTT. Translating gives CASSSRLADTQYF.

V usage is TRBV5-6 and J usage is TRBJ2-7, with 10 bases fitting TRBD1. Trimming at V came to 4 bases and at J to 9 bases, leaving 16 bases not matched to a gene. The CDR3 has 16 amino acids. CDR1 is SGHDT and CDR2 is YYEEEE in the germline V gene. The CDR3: CASSGGQGGGMIVQYF. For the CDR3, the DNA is TGTGCCAGCAGCGGAGGACAGGGGGGTGGGATGATCGTGCAGTACTTC.